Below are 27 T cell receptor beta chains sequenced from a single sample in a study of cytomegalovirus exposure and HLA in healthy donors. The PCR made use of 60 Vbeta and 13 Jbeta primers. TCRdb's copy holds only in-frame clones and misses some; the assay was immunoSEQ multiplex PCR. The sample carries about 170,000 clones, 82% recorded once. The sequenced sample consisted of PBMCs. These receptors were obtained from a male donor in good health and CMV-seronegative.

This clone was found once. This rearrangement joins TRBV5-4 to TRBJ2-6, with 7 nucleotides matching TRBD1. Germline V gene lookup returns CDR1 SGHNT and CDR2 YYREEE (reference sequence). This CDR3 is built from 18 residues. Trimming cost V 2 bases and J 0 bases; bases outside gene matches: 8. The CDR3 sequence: CASSFGGRGPSGANVLTF. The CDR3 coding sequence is TGTGCCAGCAGCTTTGGCGGTAGGGGGCCCTCTGGGGCCAACGTCCTGACTTTC.

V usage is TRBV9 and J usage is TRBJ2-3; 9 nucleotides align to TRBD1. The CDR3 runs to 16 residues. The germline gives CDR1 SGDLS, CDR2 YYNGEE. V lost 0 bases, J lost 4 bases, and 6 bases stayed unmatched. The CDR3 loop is CASSVEGQGISDTQYF. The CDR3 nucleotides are TGTGCCAGCAGCGTAGAAGGACAGGGGATTTCAGATACGCAGTATTTT.

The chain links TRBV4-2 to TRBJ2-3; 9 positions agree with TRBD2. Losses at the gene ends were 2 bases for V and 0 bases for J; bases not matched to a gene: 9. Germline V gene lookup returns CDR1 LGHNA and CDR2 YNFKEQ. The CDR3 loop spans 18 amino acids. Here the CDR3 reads CASSQFPGGRVSTDTQYF. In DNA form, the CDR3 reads TGTGCCAGCAGCCAATTCCCTGGCGGGAGGGTTAGCACAGATACGCAGTATTTT.

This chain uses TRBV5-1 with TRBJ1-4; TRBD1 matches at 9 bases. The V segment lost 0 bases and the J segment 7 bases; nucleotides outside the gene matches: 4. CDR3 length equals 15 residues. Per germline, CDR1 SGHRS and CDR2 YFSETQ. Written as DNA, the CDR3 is TGCGCCAGCAGCTTGGATGGGACAGGGTTTGAAAAACTGTTTTTT. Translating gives CASSLDGTGFEKLFF.

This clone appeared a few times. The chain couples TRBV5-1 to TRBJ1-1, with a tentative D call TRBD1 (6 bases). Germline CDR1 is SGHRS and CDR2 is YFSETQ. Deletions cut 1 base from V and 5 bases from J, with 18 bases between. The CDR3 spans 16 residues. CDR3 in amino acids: CASSLPSGGAGTEAFF. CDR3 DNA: TGCGCCAGCAGCTTGCCGTCGGGGGGGGCCGGGACTGAAGCTTTCTTT.

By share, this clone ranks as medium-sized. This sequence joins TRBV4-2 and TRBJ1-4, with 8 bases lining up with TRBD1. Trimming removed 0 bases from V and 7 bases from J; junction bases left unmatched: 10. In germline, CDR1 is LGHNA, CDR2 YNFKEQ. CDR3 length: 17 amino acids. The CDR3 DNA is TGTGCCAGCAGCCAAGATCCCCCTGGACAGGGAGGTGAAAAACTGTTTTTT. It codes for CASSQDPPGQGGEKLFF.

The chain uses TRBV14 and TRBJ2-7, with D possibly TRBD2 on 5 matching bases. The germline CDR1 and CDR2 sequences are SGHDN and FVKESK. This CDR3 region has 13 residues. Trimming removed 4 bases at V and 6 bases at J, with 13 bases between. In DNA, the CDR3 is TGTGCCAGCAGCCCGAATAGCGTCTCCGAGCAGTACTTC. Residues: CASSPNSVSEQYF.

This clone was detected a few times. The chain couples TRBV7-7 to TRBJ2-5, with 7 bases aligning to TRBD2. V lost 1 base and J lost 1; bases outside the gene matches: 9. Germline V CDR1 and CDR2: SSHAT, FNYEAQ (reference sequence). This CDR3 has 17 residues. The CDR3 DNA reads TGTGCCAGCAGCTTAGACACCGGGGGGACCCTCCAAGAGACCCAGTACTTC. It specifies CASSLDTGGTLQETQYF.

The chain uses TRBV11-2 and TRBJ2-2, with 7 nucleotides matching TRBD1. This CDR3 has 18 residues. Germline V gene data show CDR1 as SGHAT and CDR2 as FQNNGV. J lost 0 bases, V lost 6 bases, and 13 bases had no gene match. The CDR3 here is CASRLRDRKFANTGELFF. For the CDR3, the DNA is TGTGCCAGCAGACTCCGGGACAGAAAGTTCGCGAACACCGGGGAGCTGTTTTTT.

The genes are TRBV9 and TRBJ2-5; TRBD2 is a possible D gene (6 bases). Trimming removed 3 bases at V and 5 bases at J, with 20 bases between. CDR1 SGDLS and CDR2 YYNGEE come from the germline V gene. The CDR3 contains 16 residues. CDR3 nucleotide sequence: TGTGCCAGCAGCGGGCCCGCTAGCGCCGGTCGGGAGACCCAGTACTTC. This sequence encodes CASSGPASAGRETQYF.

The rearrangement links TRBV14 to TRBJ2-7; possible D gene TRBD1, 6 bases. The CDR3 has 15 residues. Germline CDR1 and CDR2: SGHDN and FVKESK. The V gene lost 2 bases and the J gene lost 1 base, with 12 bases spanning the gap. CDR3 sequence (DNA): TGTGCCAGCAGCCAAACGGGACATAATTCCTACGAGCAGTACTTC. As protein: CASSQTGHNSYEQYF.

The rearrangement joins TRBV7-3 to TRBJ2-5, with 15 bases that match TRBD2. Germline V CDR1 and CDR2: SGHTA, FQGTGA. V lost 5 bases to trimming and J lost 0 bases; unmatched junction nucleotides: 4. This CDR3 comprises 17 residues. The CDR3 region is CASSIGLAGGYQETQYF. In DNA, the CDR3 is TGTGCCAGCAGCATCGGACTAGCGGGGGGGTACCAAGAGACCCAGTACTTC.

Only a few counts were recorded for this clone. The CDR3 region has the DNA TGTGCCAGTAGTATGGACTGGGGAGGCGAGCAGTACTTC. Translating it yields CASSMDWGGEQYF. The rearrangement joins TRBV19 to TRBJ2-7; weak D call: TRBD2 (6 bases). The CDR3 length is 13 residues. V was pared by 3 bases and J by 6 bases, with 12 bases between. Germline V gives CDR1 LNHDA, CDR2 SQIVND (reference sequence).

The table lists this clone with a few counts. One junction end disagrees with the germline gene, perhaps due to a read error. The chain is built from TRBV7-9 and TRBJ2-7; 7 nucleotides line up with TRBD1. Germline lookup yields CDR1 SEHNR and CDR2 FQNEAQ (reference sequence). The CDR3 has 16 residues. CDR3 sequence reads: CSSSPNPRQGWYEQYF. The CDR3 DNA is TGTTCCAGCAGCCCCAACCCCAGACAGGGATGGTACGAGCAGTACTTC.

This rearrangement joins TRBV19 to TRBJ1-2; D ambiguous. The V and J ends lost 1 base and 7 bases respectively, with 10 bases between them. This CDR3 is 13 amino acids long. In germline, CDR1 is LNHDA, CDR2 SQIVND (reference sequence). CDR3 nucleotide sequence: TGTGCCAGTAGTATAGGAGGGAATGGTGGCTACACCTTC. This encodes CASSIGGNGGYTF.

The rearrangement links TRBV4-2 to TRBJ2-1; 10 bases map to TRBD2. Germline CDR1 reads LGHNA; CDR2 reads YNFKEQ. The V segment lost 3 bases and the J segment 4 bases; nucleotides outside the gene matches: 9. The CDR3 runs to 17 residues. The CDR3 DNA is TGTGCCAGCAGCCAGATTCAAGCGGGAGGGCTGTACAATGAGCAGTTCTTC. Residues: CASSQIQAGGLYNEQFF.

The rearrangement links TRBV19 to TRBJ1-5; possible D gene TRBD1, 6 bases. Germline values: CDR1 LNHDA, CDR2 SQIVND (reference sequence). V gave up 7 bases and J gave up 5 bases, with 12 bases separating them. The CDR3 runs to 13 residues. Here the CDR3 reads CASTRGEDQPQHF. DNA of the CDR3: TGTGCCAGTACCAGGGGAGAGGATCAGCCCCAGCATTTT.

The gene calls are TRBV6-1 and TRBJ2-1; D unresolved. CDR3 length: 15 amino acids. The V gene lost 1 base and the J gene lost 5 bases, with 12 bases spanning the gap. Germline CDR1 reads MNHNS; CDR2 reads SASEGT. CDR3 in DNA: TGTGCCAGCAGTGAAGTTAGTCCCCCCAACAATGAGCAGTTCTTC. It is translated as CASSEVSPPNNEQFF.

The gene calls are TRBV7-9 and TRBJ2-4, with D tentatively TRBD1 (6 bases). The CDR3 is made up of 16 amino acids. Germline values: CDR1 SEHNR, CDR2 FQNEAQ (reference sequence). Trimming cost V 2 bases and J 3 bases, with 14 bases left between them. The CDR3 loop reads CASSLIGGLGKNIQYF. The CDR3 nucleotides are TGTGCCAGCAGCTTAATTGGGGGCTTAGGCAAAAACATTCAGTACTTC.

The CDR3 DNA reads as TGTGCCAGTAGTAACCAAGGGGGTGCGAGCTCCTACGAGCAGTACTTC. Its protein is CASSNQGGASSYEQYF. This chain uses TRBV19 with TRBJ2-7, with a tentative D call TRBD1 (6 bases). CDR3 length equals 16 residues. V lost 4 bases to trimming and J lost 0 bases, with 16 bases between them. CDR1 and CDR2 (germline): LNHDA, SQIVND (reference sequence).

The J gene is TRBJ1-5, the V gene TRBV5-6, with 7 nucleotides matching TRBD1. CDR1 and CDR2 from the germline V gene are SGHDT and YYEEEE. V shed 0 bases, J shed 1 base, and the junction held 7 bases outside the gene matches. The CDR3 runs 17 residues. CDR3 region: CASSLAAGGVSNQPQHF. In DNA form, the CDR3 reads TGTGCCAGCAGCTTGGCCGCAGGGGGAGTCAGCAATCAGCCCCAGCATTTT.

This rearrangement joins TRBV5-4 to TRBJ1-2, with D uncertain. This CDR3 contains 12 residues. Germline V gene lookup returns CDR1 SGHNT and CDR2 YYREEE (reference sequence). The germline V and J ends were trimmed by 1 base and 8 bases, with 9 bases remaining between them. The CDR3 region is CASSLSGQGYTF. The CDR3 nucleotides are TGTGCCAGCAGCTTGAGTGGGCAGGGCTACACCTTC.

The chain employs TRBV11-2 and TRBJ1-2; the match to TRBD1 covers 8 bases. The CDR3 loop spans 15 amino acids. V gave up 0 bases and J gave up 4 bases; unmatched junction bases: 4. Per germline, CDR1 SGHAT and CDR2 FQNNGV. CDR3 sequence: CASSLDRQGAYGYTF. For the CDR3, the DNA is TGTGCCAGCAGCTTAGATCGCCAGGGGGCCTATGGCTACACCTTC.

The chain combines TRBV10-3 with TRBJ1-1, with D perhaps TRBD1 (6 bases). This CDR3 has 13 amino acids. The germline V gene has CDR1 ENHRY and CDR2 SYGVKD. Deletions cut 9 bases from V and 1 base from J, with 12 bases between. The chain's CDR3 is CAIEQGKNTEAFF. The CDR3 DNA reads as TGTGCCATTGAACAGGGTAAGAACACTGAAGCTTTCTTT.

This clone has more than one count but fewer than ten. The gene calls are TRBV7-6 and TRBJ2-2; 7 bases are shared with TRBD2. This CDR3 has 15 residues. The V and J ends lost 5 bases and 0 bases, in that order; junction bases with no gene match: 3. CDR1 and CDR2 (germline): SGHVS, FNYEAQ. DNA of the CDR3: TGTGCCAGCAGCCGAGCGGGGTCGAACACCGGGGAGCTGTTTTTT. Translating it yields CASSRAGSNTGELFF.

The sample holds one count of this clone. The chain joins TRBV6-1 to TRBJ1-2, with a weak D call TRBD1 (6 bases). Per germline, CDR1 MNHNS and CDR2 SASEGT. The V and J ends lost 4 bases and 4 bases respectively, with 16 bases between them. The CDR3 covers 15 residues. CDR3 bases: TGTGCCAGCAGTGCCCAGACAGGAAGATCCTATGGCTACACCTTC. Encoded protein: CASSAQTGRSYGYTF.

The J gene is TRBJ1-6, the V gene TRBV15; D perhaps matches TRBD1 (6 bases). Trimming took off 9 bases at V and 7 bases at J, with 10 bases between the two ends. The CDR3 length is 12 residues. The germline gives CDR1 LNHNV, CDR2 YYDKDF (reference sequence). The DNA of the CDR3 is TGTGCCACAGGGACATCGAATTCACCCCTCCACTTT. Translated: CATGTSNSPLHF.